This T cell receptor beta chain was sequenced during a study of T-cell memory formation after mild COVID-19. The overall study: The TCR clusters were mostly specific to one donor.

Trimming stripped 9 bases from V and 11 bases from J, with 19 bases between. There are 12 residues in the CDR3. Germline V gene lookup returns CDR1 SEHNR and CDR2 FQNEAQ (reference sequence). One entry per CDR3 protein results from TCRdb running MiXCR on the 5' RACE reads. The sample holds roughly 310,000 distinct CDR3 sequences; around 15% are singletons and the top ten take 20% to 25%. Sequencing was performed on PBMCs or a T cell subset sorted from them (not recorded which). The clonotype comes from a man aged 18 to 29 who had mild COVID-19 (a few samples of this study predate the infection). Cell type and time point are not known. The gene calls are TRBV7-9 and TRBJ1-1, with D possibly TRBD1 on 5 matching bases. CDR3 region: CARSPSGGLAFF. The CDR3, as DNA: TGTGCCAGAAGCCCCTCCGGGGGGTTGGCTTTCTTT.